This T cell receptor (beta chain) was sequenced for a study of radiation and T cells in renal cell carcinoma. Broader study findings: In blood, top tumor clones expanded by 2 weeks, shrinking by 4.

The ends were cut back, 6 bases at V and 1 base at J, with 12 bases in the middle. The CDR3 is 13 residues long. Germline loops: CDR1 SQVTM, CDR2 ANQGSEA. Time point reported: blood 2 weeks post-SBRT. Treatment in this sample: 15 Gy SBRT to primary tumor, nephrectomy 4 weeks later. Profiled with immunoSEQ multiplex PCR; TCRdb holds only in-frame clones, not every one. The repertoire includes more than 20,000 clones, 81% of them detected once, and about 33% sits in the top ten. To note about this clone: No antigen is known for it.

This clonotype originated in a man in his 60s with renal cell carcinoma. The material was blood, obtained from a patient whose treatment included radiotherapy and nephrectomy. The chain joins TRBV29-1 to TRBJ2-5; perhaps TRBD1 as D (5 bases). The CDR3 loop reads CSVQQVSQETQYF. CDR3 bases: TGCAGCGTCCAACAGGTATCCCAAGAGACCCAGTACTTC. Drawing the rest from reference TRBV29-1 and TRBJ2-5, the complete variable domain is SAVISQKPSRDICQRGTSLTIQCQVDSQVTMMFWYRQQPGQSLTLIATANQGSEATYESGFVIDKFPISRPNLTFSTLTVSNMSPEDSSIYLCSVQQVSQETQYFGPGTRLLVL.